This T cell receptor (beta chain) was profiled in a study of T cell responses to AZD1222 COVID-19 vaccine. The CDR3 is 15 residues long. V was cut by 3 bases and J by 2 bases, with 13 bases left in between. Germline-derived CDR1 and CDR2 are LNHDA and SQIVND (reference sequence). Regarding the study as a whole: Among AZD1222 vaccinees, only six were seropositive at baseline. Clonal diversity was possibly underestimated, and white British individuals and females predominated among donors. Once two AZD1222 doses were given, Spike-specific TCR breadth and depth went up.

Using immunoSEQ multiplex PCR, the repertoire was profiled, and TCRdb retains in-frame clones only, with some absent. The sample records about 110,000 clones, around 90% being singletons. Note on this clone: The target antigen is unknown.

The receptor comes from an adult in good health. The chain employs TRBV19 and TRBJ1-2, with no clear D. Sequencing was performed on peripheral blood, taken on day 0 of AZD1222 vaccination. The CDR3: CASSIGSTSNYGYTF. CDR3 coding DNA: TGTGCCAGTAGTATTGGCAGTACGTCAAACTATGGCTACACCTTC.